This note documents a single TCR beta chain sequence. The table came from immunoSEQ multiplex PCR; TCRdb's copy has only in-frame clones and leaves some out. The table records over 70,000 clones, around 79% of them present only once. This specimen belongs to a study of blood T cell repertoires in COVID-19. For the study at large: T cells, B-cell-depleted T cells, or PBMCs supplied cDNA or gDNA.

Germline V gene lookup returns CDR1 SGHRS and CDR2 YFSETQ. This CDR3 has 17 residues. V gave up 4 bases and J gave up 0 bases, with 20 bases separating them. V gene TRBV5-1 combines with J gene TRBJ2-7, with a tentative D call TRBD1 (5 bases). This receptor was obtained from a woman older than 75 with acute or convalescent COVID-19. Source material: peripheral blood. CDR3 in DNA: TGCGCCAGCAGCCTTTTTGGGTCGACAGTACACTCCTACGAGCAGTACTTC. Translation: CASSLFGSTVHSYEQYF.